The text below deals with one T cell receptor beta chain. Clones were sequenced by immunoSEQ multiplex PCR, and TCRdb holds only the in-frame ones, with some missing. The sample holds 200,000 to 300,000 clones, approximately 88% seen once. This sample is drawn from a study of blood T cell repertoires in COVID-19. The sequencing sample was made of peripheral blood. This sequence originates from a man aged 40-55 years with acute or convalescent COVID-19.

The CDR3 DNA reads as TGCGCCAGCAGCTTACTAGCGGGAGATCAGTACGAGCAGTACTTC. It encodes CASSLLAGDQYEQYF. The chain recombines TRBV5-1 with TRBJ2-7, with 11 bases that match TRBD2. The length of the CDR3 is 15 residues. With V trimmed by 2 bases and J by 4 bases, 5 bases remained unmatched. Per germline, CDR1 SGHRS and CDR2 YFSETQ.